The rows below give T cell receptor beta chains drawn from one sample of a study of blood T cell repertoires in COVID-19. Libraries were prepared by immunoSEQ multiplex PCR; TCRdb keeps only in-frame clonotypes and omits some of them. The repertoire includes 200,000 to 250,000 clones, about 80% of them detected once, and 8.9% sits in the top ten. The material sequenced was peripheral blood. These TCRs come from a man older than 75 with acute or convalescent COVID-19. Both conserved end residues are part of each CDR3. D genes are given only for firm matches. A clone size is listed for some rows: how often the clone was seen (once, few, many), or a class if it is expanded.

len: 17
d_gene: TRBD1
v_gene: TRBV5-1
j_gene: TRBJ1-1
abundance: -
CDR3nt: TGCGCCAGCAGCTTGGTCCCGGGGTCAGGGGGGAACACTGAAGCTTTCTTT
CDR3aa: CASSLVPGSGGNTEAFF

len: 15
d_gene: -
v_gene: TRBV9
j_gene: TRBJ1-1
abundance: once
CDR3nt: TGTGCCAGCAGCGTGTCGGGGACACAGAACACTGAAGCTTTCTTT
CDR3aa: CASSVSGTQNTEAFF

len: 16
d_gene: TRBD2
v_gene: TRBV5-1
j_gene: TRBJ2-1
abundance: -
CDR3nt: TGCGCCAGCAGCCTCGGGACTAGCGGGTACTCTCATGAGCAGTTCTTC
CDR3aa: CASSLGTSGYSHEQFF

len: 14
d_gene: -
v_gene: TRBV28
j_gene: TRBJ2-4
abundance: -
CDR3nt: TGTGCCAGCAGTTTAGGGTATCGGAGAAACATTCAGTACTTC
CDR3aa: CASSLGYRRNIQYF

len: 18
d_gene: -
v_gene: TRBV7-8
j_gene: TRBJ2-7
abundance: -
CDR3nt: TGTGCCAGCAGCTTATCGTTGGGGGCGGGACAGCCTGGATACGAGCAGTACTTC
CDR3aa: CASSLSLGAGQPGYEQYF

len: 15
d_gene: -
v_gene: TRBV21-1
j_gene: TRBJ2-1
abundance: -
CDR3nt: TGTGCCAGCAGCAAAGGTAGCGGGACTTACAATGAGCAGTTCTTC
CDR3aa: CASSKGSGTYNEQFF

len: 15
d_gene: -
v_gene: TRBV18
j_gene: TRBJ1-1
abundance: once
CDR3nt: TGTGCCAGCTCACCACCGATGGGGGCGAACACTGAAGCTTTCTTT
CDR3aa: CASSPPMGANTEAFF

len: 16
d_gene: -
v_gene: TRBV21-1
j_gene: TRBJ1-5
abundance: -
CDR3nt: TGTGCCAGCAGCAAAGAGGCGGGATATAGCAATCAGCCCCAGCATTTT
CDR3aa: CASSKEAGYSNQPQHF

len: 15
d_gene: TRBD1
v_gene: TRBV5-4
j_gene: TRBJ1-1
abundance: -
CDR3nt: TGTGCCAGCAGCTTGGGGGGGGACAGGGTTACTGAAGCTTTCTTT
CDR3aa: CASSLGGDRVTEAFF

len: 15
d_gene: TRBD2
v_gene: TRBV5-5
j_gene: TRBJ2-1
abundance: once
CDR3nt: TGTGCCAGCAGCACCTCTAGCGGGTCCTACAATGAGCAGTTCTTC
CDR3aa: CASSTSSGSYNEQFF

len: 14
d_gene: -
v_gene: TRBV7-9
j_gene: TRBJ1-2
abundance: -
CDR3nt: TGTGCCAGCAGATCCGCCCAGGGCCCATATGGCTACACCTTC
CDR3aa: CASRSAQGPYGYTF

len: 13
d_gene: -
v_gene: TRBV20-1
j_gene: TRBJ2-5
abundance: few
CDR3nt: TGCAGTGCTAGTAGTGCAGGGATAGAGACCCAGTACTTC
CDR3aa: CSASSAGIETQYF

len: 17
d_gene: -
v_gene: TRBV11-2
j_gene: TRBJ2-7
abundance: -
CDR3nt: TGTGCCAGCAGCTTAGCGACGACAGGCGCCCGTTCCTACGAGCAGTACTTC
CDR3aa: CASSLATTGARSYEQYF

len: 17
d_gene: TRBD2
v_gene: TRBV18
j_gene: TRBJ2-2
abundance: -
CDR3nt: TGTGCCAGCCGACCAACTAGCGGGATAATTAACACCGGGGAGCTGTTTTTT
CDR3aa: CASRPTSGIINTGELFF

len: 16
d_gene: TRBD1
v_gene: TRBV24-1
j_gene: TRBJ2-3
abundance: -
CDR3nt: TGTGCCACCAGTGATTTCGGGACAGGCGGCACAGATACGCAGTATTTT
CDR3aa: CATSDFGTGGTDTQYF

len: 15
d_gene: -
v_gene: TRBV6-2/TRBV6-3
j_gene: TRBJ2-7
abundance: -
CDR3nt: TGTGCCAGCAGTTACTCGATGTCAGTCGGGGTAGGGCAGTACTTC
CDR3aa: CASSYSMSVGVGQYF

len: 13
d_gene: TRBD1
v_gene: TRBV25-1
j_gene: TRBJ2-7
abundance: -
CDR3nt: TGTGCCAGCAGTGAAGCAGGGGGCTACGAGCAGTACTTC
CDR3aa: CASSEAGGYEQYF

len: 16
d_gene: TRBD1
v_gene: TRBV18
j_gene: TRBJ1-5
abundance: -
CDR3nt: TGTGCCAGCTCACGCGGACAGGGGGATAGCAATCAGCCCCAGCATTTT
CDR3aa: CASSRGQGDSNQPQHF

len: 14
d_gene: TRBD1
v_gene: TRBV19
j_gene: TRBJ2-7
abundance: -
CDR3nt: TGTGCCAGTTCTAGACAGGGGAGCTCCTACGAGCAGTACTTC
CDR3aa: CASSRQGSSYEQYF

len: 15
d_gene: -
v_gene: TRBV19
j_gene: TRBJ1-5
abundance: -
CDR3nt: TGTGCCAGTAGTATAGATCTCTCCAGCAATCAGCCCCAGCATTTT
CDR3aa: CASSIDLSSNQPQHF

len: 14
d_gene: -
v_gene: TRBV11-2
j_gene: TRBJ2-2
abundance: -
CDR3nt: TGTGCCAGCAGCTTAACAGCGAACACCGGGGAGCTGTTTTTT
CDR3aa: CASSLTANTGELFF

len: 17
d_gene: TRBD2
v_gene: TRBV11-2
j_gene: TRBJ2-7
abundance: -
CDR3nt: TGTGCCAGCAGCTCAACCTCCTTGGGACTAGGGTCTAGCGAGCAGTACTTC
CDR3aa: CASSSTSLGLGSSEQYF

len: 15
d_gene: -
v_gene: TRBV7-8
j_gene: TRBJ2-7
abundance: -
CDR3nt: TGTGCCAGCAGCTTAAGGGGGGGTCCAACCTACGAGCAGTACTTC
CDR3aa: CASSLRGGPTYEQYF

len: 14
d_gene: TRBD2
v_gene: TRBV28
j_gene: TRBJ2-3
abundance: -
CDR3nt: TGTGCCAGCAGTTTACTAGCGGGGAAAGGTACGCAGTATTTT
CDR3aa: CASSLLAGKGTQYF

len: 19
d_gene: TRBD1
v_gene: TRBV7-3
j_gene: TRBJ2-6
abundance: -
CDR3nt: TGTGCCAGCAGTTTACCATCCGGGACAGGGGAAACTGGGGCCAACGTCCTGACTTTC
CDR3aa: CASSLPSGTGETGANVLTF

len: 15
d_gene: TRBD1
v_gene: TRBV24-1
j_gene: TRBJ2-7
abundance: -
CDR3nt: TGTGCCACCAGTGATTGGACAGGATCGACCTACGAGCAGTACTTC
CDR3aa: CATSDWTGSTYEQYF

len: 16
d_gene: TRBD2
v_gene: TRBV5-1
j_gene: TRBJ2-1
abundance: -
CDR3nt: TGCGCCAGCAGCCAGCCTACTAGCGGGAAAAACAATGAGCAGTTCTTC
CDR3aa: CASSQPTSGKNNEQFF

len: 14
d_gene: TRBD1
v_gene: TRBV6-5
j_gene: TRBJ1-5
abundance: -
CDR3nt: TGTGCCAGCAGTTACAGGGGGCGAGGTCAGCCCCAGCATTTT
CDR3aa: CASSYRGRGQPQHF

len: 15
d_gene: -
v_gene: TRBV29-1
j_gene: TRBJ2-1
abundance: -
CDR3nt: TGCAGCGTTGAGCGAGGGACAAGCTCCTACAATGAGCAGTTCTTC
CDR3aa: CSVERGTSSYNEQFF

len: 17
d_gene: -
v_gene: TRBV27
j_gene: TRBJ1-6
abundance: -
CDR3nt: TGTGCCAGCAGCTCCGAACCCATGAGCTCCTATAATTCACCCCTCCACTTT
CDR3aa: CASSSEPMSSYNSPLHF

len: 17
d_gene: -
v_gene: TRBV27
j_gene: TRBJ1-6
abundance: -
CDR3nt: TGTGCCAGCAGTTTCCCGACAGGTTCGGCCCCGAATTCACCCCTCCACTTT
CDR3aa: CASSFPTGSAPNSPLHF

len: 16
d_gene: TRBD2
v_gene: TRBV6-5
j_gene: TRBJ2-1
abundance: -
CDR3nt: TGTGCCAGCAGTTACGTAGCGGGGGGTCTCTACAATGAGCAGTTCTTC
CDR3aa: CASSYVAGGLYNEQFF

len: 14
d_gene: -
v_gene: TRBV7-9
j_gene: TRBJ2-7
abundance: once
CDR3nt: TGTGCCAGCAGCTTAAAACAGGTGGGAAACGAGCAGTACTTC
CDR3aa: CASSLKQVGNEQYF

len: 13
d_gene: -
v_gene: TRBV7-8
j_gene: TRBJ1-2
abundance: few
CDR3nt: TGTGCCAGCAGCTTGGCAGAACACTATGGCTACACCTTC
CDR3aa: CASSLAEHYGYTF

len: 15
d_gene: -
v_gene: TRBV5-1
j_gene: TRBJ1-3
abundance: once
CDR3nt: TGCGCCAGCAGCCTACAGGGAAGCTCTGGAAACACCATATATTTT
CDR3aa: CASSLQGSSGNTIYF

len: 15
d_gene: TRBD1
v_gene: TRBV25-1
j_gene: TRBJ2-1
abundance: -
CDR3nt: TGTGCCAGCAGTGCGTTTTTAAGGGACAGGGGGGACCAGTTCTTC
CDR3aa: CASSAFLRDRGDQFF

len: 17
d_gene: -
v_gene: TRBV5-1
j_gene: TRBJ2-2
abundance: -
CDR3nt: TGCGCCAGCAGCTCCGAATACCGACAGGTGGTCCCCGGGGAGCTGTTTTTT
CDR3aa: CASSSEYRQVVPGELFF

len: 14
d_gene: -
v_gene: TRBV5-1
j_gene: TRBJ1-3
abundance: -
CDR3nt: TGCGCCAGCAGCCCCGACAACTCTGGAAACACCATATATTTT
CDR3aa: CASSPDNSGNTIYF

len: 17
d_gene: TRBD2
v_gene: TRBV9
j_gene: TRBJ2-2
abundance: few
CDR3nt: TGTGCCAGCAGCGTAGATACTAGCGGGGGTTGGGCCGGGGAGCTGTTTTTT
CDR3aa: CASSVDTSGGWAGELFF

len: 15
d_gene: TRBD1
v_gene: TRBV25-1
j_gene: TRBJ2-7
abundance: -
CDR3nt: TGTGCCAGCAGAACAGGGGGTGGACTCTTCTCCGAGCAGTACTTC
CDR3aa: CASRTGGGLFSEQYF

len: 14
d_gene: TRBD2
v_gene: TRBV6-5
j_gene: TRBJ2-7
abundance: -
CDR3nt: TGTGCCAGCAGCCGGGAGACTAGCATCTACGAGCAGTACTTC
CDR3aa: CASSRETSIYEQYF

len: 13
d_gene: -
v_gene: TRBV29-1
j_gene: TRBJ1-2
abundance: -
CDR3nt: TGCAGCGTTGGACCCCAAGGGGGTTATGGCTACACCTTC
CDR3aa: CSVGPQGGYGYTF

len: 17
d_gene: TRBD2
v_gene: TRBV10-3
j_gene: TRBJ2-7
abundance: -
CDR3nt: TGTGCCATCAGTGAGTCCGTAAGCGCGGGGGGTAGTTACGAGCAGTACTTC
CDR3aa: CAISESVSAGGSYEQYF

len: 16
d_gene: -
v_gene: TRBV9
j_gene: TRBJ1-6
abundance: -
CDR3nt: TGTGCCAGCAGCGGGGGGCTGACTGCCTATAATTCACCCCTCCACTTT
CDR3aa: CASSGGLTAYNSPLHF

len: 14
d_gene: TRBD1
v_gene: TRBV6-5
j_gene: TRBJ2-2
abundance: -
CDR3nt: TGTGCCAGCATGTACAGGGGAAGGGCCGGGGAGCTGTTTTTT
CDR3aa: CASMYRGRAGELFF

len: 16
d_gene: -
v_gene: TRBV9
j_gene: TRBJ1-1
abundance: -
CDR3nt: TGTGCCAGCAGCGTAGAACAGGGTCCACCCGCGACTGAAGCTTTCTTT
CDR3aa: CASSVEQGPPATEAFF

len: 13
d_gene: -
v_gene: TRBV12-3/TRBV12-4
j_gene: TRBJ1-6
abundance: -
CDR3nt: TGTGCCAGCAGCTCCAGAGGAAATTCACCCCTCCACTTT
CDR3aa: CASSSRGNSPLHF

len: 13
d_gene: -
v_gene: TRBV5-4
j_gene: TRBJ1-2
abundance: few
CDR3nt: TGTGCCAGCAGCCTTCAGGCTAACTATGGCTACACCTTC
CDR3aa: CASSLQANYGYTF

len: 18
d_gene: -
v_gene: TRBV18
j_gene: TRBJ1-2
abundance: few
CDR3nt: TGTGCCAGCTCACCAAGTATCCCGTCAGGTCCGGCTAACTATGGCTACACCTTC
CDR3aa: CASSPSIPSGPANYGYTF

len: 16
d_gene: TRBD1
v_gene: TRBV24-1
j_gene: TRBJ1-2
abundance: -
CDR3nt: TGTGCCACCAGTGACCCTGACACAGGGGGCCGCTACGGCTACACCTTC
CDR3aa: CATSDPDTGGRYGYTF